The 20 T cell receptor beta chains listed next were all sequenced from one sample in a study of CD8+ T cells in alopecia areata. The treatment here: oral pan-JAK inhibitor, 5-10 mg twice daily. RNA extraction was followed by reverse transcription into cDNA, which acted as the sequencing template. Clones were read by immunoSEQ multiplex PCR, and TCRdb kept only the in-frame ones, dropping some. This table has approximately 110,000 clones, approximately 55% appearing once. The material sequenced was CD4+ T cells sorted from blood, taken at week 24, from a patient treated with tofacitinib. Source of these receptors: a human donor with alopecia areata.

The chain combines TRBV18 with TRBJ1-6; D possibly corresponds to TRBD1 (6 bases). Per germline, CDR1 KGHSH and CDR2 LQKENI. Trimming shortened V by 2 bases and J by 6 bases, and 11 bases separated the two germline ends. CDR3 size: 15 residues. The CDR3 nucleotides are TGTGCCAGCTCACCAGGGGGGCGAGGTAATTCACCCCTCCACTTT. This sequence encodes CASSPGGRGNSPLHF.

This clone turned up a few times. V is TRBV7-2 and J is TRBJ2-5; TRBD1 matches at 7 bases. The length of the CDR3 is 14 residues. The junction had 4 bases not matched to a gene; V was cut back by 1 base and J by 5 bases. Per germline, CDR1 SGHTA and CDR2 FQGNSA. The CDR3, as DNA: TGTGCCAGCAGCTTAGGACAGGGTATGGAGACCCAGTACTTC. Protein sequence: CASSLGQGMETQYF.

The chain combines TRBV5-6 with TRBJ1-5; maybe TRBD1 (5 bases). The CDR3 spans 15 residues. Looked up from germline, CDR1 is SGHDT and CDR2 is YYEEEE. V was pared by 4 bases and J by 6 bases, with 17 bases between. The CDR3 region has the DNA TGTGCCAGCAGCCGCAGTGCGCAGGGATTTCAGCCCCAGCATTTT. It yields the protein CASSRSAQGFQPQHF.

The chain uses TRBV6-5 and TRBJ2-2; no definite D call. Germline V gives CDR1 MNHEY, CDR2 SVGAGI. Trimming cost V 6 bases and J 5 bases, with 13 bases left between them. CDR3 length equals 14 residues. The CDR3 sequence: CASSPASLTGELFF. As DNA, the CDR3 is TGTGCCAGCAGCCCCGCCAGCTTGACCGGGGAGCTGTTTTTT.

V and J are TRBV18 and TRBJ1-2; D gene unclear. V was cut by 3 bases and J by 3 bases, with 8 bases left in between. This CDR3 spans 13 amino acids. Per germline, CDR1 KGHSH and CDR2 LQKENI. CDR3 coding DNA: TGTGCCAGCTCACCCGGGTCGGACTATGGCTACACCTTC. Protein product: CASSPGSDYGYTF.

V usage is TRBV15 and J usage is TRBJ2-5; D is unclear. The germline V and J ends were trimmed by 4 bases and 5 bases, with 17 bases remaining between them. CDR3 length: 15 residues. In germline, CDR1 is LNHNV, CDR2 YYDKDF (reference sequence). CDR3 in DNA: TGTGCCACCAGCAAATCCTCGGGTTTTGGGGAGACCCAGTACTTC. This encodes CATSKSSGFGETQYF.

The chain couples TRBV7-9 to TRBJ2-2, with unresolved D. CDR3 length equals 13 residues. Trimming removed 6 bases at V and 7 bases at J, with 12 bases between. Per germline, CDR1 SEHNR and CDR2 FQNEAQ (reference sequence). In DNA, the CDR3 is TGTGCCAGCAGATGGCTCAACGGCGGGGAGCTGTTTTTT. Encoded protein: CASRWLNGGELFF.

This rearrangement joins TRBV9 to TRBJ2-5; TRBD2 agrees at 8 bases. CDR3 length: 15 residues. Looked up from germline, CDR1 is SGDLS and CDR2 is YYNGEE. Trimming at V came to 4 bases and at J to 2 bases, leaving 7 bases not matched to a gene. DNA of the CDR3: TGTGCCAGCAGCACGAGCGGGGGATCACAAGAGACCCAGTACTTC. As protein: CASSTSGGSQETQYF.

The CDR3 DNA sequence: TGTGCCAGCAGCTTGGGAGGGTTCACAGGTCAGCCCCAGCATTTT. Amino acid sequence: CASSLGGFTGQPQHF. The chain couples TRBV5-6 to TRBJ1-5; D may be TRBD1 (5 bases). Trimming shortened V by 0 bases and J by 6 bases, and 13 bases separated the two germline ends. The CDR3 is made up of 15 amino acids. Germline V CDR1 and CDR2: SGHDT, YYEEEE.

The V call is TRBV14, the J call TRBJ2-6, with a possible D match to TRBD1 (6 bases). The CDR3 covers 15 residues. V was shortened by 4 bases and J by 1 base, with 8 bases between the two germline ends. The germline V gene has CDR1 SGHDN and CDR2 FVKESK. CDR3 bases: TGTGCCAGCAGCCGGGACATTTCTGGGGCCAACGTCCTGACTTTC. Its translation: CASSRDISGANVLTF.

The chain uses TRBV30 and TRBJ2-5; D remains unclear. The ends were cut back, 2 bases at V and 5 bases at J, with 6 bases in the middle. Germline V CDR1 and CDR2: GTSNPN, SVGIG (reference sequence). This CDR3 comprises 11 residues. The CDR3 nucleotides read TGTGCCTGGAGTATCGCGGAGACCCAGTACTTC. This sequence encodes CAWSIAETQYF.

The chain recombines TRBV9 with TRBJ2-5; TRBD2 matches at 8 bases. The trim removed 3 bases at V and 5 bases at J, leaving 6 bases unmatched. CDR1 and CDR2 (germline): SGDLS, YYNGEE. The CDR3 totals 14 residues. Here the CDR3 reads CASSAGTRAETQYF. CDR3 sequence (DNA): TGTGCCAGCAGCGCCGGGACTAGGGCTGAGACCCAGTACTTC.

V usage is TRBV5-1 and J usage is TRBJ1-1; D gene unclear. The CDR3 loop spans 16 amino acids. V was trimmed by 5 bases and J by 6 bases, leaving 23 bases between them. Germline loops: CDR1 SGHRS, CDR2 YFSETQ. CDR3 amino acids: CASRFSGISSKSEAFF. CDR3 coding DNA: TGCGCCAGCAGGTTTTCAGGTATAAGCAGTAAATCTGAAGCTTTCTTT.

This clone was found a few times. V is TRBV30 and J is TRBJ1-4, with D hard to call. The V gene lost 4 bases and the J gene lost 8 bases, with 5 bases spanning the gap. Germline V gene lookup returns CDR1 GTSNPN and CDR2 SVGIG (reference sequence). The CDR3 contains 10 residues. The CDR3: CAWKEEKLFF. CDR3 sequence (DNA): TGTGCCTGGAAAGAAGAAAAACTGTTTTTT. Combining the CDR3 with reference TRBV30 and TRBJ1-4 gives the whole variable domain SQTIHQWPATLVQPVGSPLSLECTVEGTSNPNLYWYRQAAGRGLQLLFYSVGIGQISSEVPQNLSASRPQDRQFILSSKKLLLSDSGFYLCAWKEEKLFFGSGTQLSVL.

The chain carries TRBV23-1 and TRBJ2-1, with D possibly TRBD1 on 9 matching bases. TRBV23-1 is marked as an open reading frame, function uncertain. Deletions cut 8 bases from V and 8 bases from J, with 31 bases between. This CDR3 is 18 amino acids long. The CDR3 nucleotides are TGCGCCAGCCCGGGAGGGGAACCACAGGGCGACAGGGGGGATGAGCAGTTCTTC. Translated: CASPGGEPQGDRGDEQFF.

The CDR3 bases are TGTGCCAGCAGCCGGGACATTAGCAATCAGCCCCAGCATTTT. Translation gives CASSRDISNQPQHF. The chain joins TRBV7-9 to TRBJ1-5; possibly TRBD1 for D (6 bases). Trimming left V 5 bases short and J 0 bases short, with 8 bases between. This CDR3 has 14 amino acids. CDR1 SEHNR and CDR2 FQNEAQ come from the germline V gene (reference sequence).

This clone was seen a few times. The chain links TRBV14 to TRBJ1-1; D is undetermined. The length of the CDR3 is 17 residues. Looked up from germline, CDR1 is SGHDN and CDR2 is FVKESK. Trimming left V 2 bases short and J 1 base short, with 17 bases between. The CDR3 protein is CASSQPPDLFENTEAFF. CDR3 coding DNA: TGTGCCAGCAGCCAACCGCCCGACCTGTTTGAGAACACTGAAGCTTTCTTT. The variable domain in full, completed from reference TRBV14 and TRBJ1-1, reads EAGVTQFPSHSVIEKGQTVTLRCDPISGHDNLYWYRRVMGKEIKFLLHFVKESKQDESGMPNNRFLAERTGGTYSTLKVQPAELEDSGVYFCASSQPPDLFENTEAFFGQGTRLTVV.

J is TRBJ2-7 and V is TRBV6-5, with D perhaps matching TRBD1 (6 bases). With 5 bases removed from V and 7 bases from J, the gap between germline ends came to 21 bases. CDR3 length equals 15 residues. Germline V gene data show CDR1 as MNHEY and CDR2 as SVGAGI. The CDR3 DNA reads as TGTGCCAGCAGTCGAGGGACACGGTCGTCCTGGGAGCAGTACTTC. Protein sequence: CASSRGTRSSWEQYF.

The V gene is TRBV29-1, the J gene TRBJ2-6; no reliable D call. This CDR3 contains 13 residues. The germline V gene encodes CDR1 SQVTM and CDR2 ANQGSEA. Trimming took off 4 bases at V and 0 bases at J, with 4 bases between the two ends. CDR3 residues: CSVGLSGANVLTF. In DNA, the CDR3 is TGCAGCGTTGGACTCTCTGGGGCCAACGTCCTGACTTTC.

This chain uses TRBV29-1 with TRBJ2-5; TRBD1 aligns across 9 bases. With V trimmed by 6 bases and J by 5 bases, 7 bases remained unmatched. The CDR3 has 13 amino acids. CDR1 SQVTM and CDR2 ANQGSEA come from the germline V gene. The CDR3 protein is CSVVPGTGETQYF. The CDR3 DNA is TGCAGCGTCGTACCCGGGACAGGGGAGACCCAGTACTTC. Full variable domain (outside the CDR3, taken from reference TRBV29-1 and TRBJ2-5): SAVISQKPSRDICQRGTSLTIQCQVDSQVTMMFWYRQQPGQSLTLIATANQGSEATYESGFVIDKFPISRPNLTFSTLTVSNMSPEDSSIYLCSVVPGTGETQYFGPGTRLLVL.